Described below is a single TCR beta chain sequence and its context. Its antigen is undetermined. Since a much larger clone is just one base distant, this may be a read error. The unsorted libraries originated from 2 million PBMCs that had been stored at -80 C. The data derive from a study of neurological immune-mediated disorders. Study results and caveats: None of the CDR3 amino acid sequences of expanded clones were shared across subjects, and this suggested private repertoires in all groups.

Germline V gene data show CDR1 as DFQATT and CDR2 as SNEGSKA (reference sequence). This CDR3 region has 12 residues. TCRdb called the 5' RACE reads again in MiXCR, with one record for every CDR3 protein. Among about 70,000 distinct CDR3 sequences, 2.5% to 4% were seen once, and the ten largest hold around 5.2%. This chain links TRBV20-1 with TRBJ1-5; no clear D gene. The source material was PBMCs. The clonotype was recovered from a woman between 50 and 59 years old with multiple sclerosis. The CDR3 spells CSAADGMEPQNF. The CDR3 DNA follows: TGCAGTGCCGCGGACGGGATGGAGCCCCAGAATTTT.